Listed below are T cell receptor beta chains from one sample, sequenced in a study of T cell responses to AZD1222 COVID-19 vaccine. This table comes from immunoSEQ multiplex PCR, and its TCRdb copy is limited to in-frame clones, with some not included. The table lists about 180,000 clones, around 90% of them singletons, with 25% to 30% in the top ten. Specimen: peripheral blood, collected 28 days after the second AZD1222 dose. The receptors were sampled from an adult who received the AZD1222 COVID-19 vaccine. CDR3s include the opening cysteine and the closing phenylalanine or tryptophan. D genes are given only for firm matches. The size field is filled for only some rows; it gives once, few, many or a size class.

cdr3_nt cdr3_aa d_call v_call clone_size j_call
TGTGCCAGCAGTTACTCAGGCAGGACGAACACTGAAGCTTTCTTT CASSYSGRTNTEAFF . TRBV6-5 . TRBJ1-1
TGCGCCAGCAGTCGGACTAGCGGGCACACCGGGGAGCTGTTTTTT CASSRTSGHTGELFF TRBD2 TRBV5-1 . TRBJ2-2
TGTGCCACCAGTGATTTGCACCTGATTGCCGGGGAAGGGGGCGATCGGCCTAATTCACCCCTCCACTTT CATSDLHLIAGEGGDRPNSPLHF TRBD1 TRBV24-1 . TRBJ1-6
TGTGCCAGCTCACCACCGCGGACTTTCTCCTACGAGCAGTACTTC CASSPPRTFSYEQYF . TRBV18 . TRBJ2-7
TGTGCCACCAGCAGAGATGGTAGTTCCTATGGCTACACCTTC CATSRDGSSYGYTF . TRBV15 . TRBJ1-2
TGTGCCAGCAGCTTTCGGTCAGGGGGCTACGAGCAGTACTTC CASSFRSGGYEQYF TRBD1 TRBV7-9 . TRBJ2-7
TGTGCCAGCAGTCCTAGGACAGGGGGCTGGACTGAAGCTTTCTTT CASSPRTGGWTEAFF TRBD1 TRBV28 . TRBJ1-1
TGTGCCAGCAGTAACCCAGGACAGGTGCTGACAGATACGCAGTATTTT CASSNPGQVLTDTQYF TRBD1 TRBV6-2/TRBV6-3 . TRBJ2-3
TGTGCCAGCAGCTTAGGAGTAAGCGGCAATCAGCCCCAGCATTTT CASSLGVSGNQPQHF . TRBV7-8 . TRBJ1-5
TGTGCCAGTAGTACGAGTGGGACGCGAGATGGCTACACCTTC CASSTSGTRDGYTF . TRBV19 . TRBJ1-2
TGTGCCAGCCGGGGCGGGTCCATGTACTTC CASRGGSMYF . TRBV7-9 . TRBJ2-5
TGCAGTGCTAGTCTACAGACGGGGGAAAAACTGTTTTTT CSASLQTGEKLFF . TRBV20-1 . TRBJ1-4
TGTGCCAGCAGTCCAGGAGGGGATCTCTACGAGCAGTACTTC CASSPGGDLYEQYF . TRBV28 . TRBJ2-7
TGTGCCAGCAGTGATGGGGCAGGGGGCTATCAGCCCCAGCATTTT CASSDGAGGYQPQHF TRBD1 TRBV2 once TRBJ1-5
TGTGCCAGCAGTTACCCCCTAAAGGGCTACACCTTC CASSYPLKGYTF . TRBV28 . TRBJ1-2
TGTGCCAGCAGCTTACACCCCGGGACAACTAGCACAGATACGCAGTATTTT CASSLHPGTTSTDTQYF . TRBV7-3 . TRBJ2-3
TGTGCCAGCAGCATTAATTTTTCGCGAAAGAGGTTCGGCTACACCTTC CASSINFSRKRFGYTF . TRBV7-8 . TRBJ1-2